Here is one T cell receptor beta chain with its context. Its specificity is not known. The sample belongs to a study of OX40 agonist ivuxolimab in advanced cancers. The wider study: The dose-escalation cohort was roughly 84% male, with a mean age of about 60 years, ranging about 20 to 85. Study-wide findings and caveats: The specificity for antigen of the expanded peripheral T cells was not determined. Clones of CD4+ and CD8+ blood T cells grew by week 6 at doses of 0.1 to 3.0 mg/kg. A proportion of nonresponders additionally exhibited low normalized T-cell clonal expansion.

The protocol was immunoSEQ multiplex PCR, while the TCRdb copy is restricted to in-frame clones and leaves out a portion. The repertoire holds about 96,000 clones, under 90% seen once, with roughly 5.2% in the top ten. Germline values: CDR1 SGHAT, CDR2 FQNNGV. The CDR3 has 15 amino acids. V was shortened by 1 base and J by 0 bases, with 9 bases between the two germline ends. The receptor comes from an adult with an advanced solid tumor such as melanoma, head and neck, liver or kidney cancer. The chain links TRBV11-2 to TRBJ1-2, with D possibly TRBD1 on 5 matching bases. This material consisted of CD4+ or CD8+ T cells sorted from blood, taken in a trial of the OX40 agonist ivuxolimab. The CDR3 DNA reads TGTGCCAGCAGCTTAGCCCCGGGGGCTAACTATGGCTACACCTTC. It is translated as CASSLAPGANYGYTF.